This record looks at one T cell receptor (beta chain) sequence and its context. The target antigen is unknown. The sample is drawn from a study of glioma-infiltrating T cells. Study-level results: Tissue-blood divergence was below expectation in non-neoplastic patients, above in gliomas. Tissue and blood shared very few CDR3 sequences.

TCR alpha and beta CDR3 regions were amplified from RNA using iRepertoire nested multiplex PCR. TCRdb re-called the multiplex PCR reads through MiXCR, storing one row per CDR3 protein. The top ten hold 13% of the sample, which has 4,500 to 7,500 distinct CDR3 sequences, about 28% seen once. The ends lost 8 bases at V and 5 bases at J; junction bases unmatched: 10. CDR3 length equals 15 residues. CDR1 DFQATT and CDR2 SNEGSKA come from the germline V gene (reference sequence). The rearrangement joins TRBV20-1 to TRBJ2-1; 12 bases match TRBD2. This sequence originates from a human donor with low-grade glioma or glioblastoma, undergoing nonglioma brain surgery, or in good health (not recorded which). The sequencing sample was made of glioma tissue, nonneoplastic brain tissue, or PBMCs (not recorded which). CDR3 nucleotide sequence: TGCAGTCCCCCGGGGCTAGCGGGAGGGGACAATGAGCAGTTCTTC. Encoded protein: CSPPGLAGGDNEQFF.